Below, 9 T cell receptor beta chains from the same sample are listed, as sequenced in a study of long-term antiretroviral therapy in people with HIV. Samples were assayed with immunoSEQ v3.0 at survey level. Clones were sequenced by immunoSEQ multiplex PCR, and TCRdb holds only the in-frame ones, with some missing. The sample shows tens of thousands of clones, 65% to 80% of them seen only once. The specimen comprised unsorted PBMCs, sampled 3.1 years after starting antiretroviral therapy. The source is a woman between 50 and 59 years old with HIV.

V usage is TRBV29-1 and J usage is TRBJ1-2, with 12 nucleotides matching TRBD1. The length of the CDR3 is 15 residues. Germline V gene lookup returns CDR1 SQVTM and CDR2 ANQGSEA. The V segment lost 6 bases and the J segment 8 bases; nucleotides outside the gene matches: 13. CDR3 DNA: TGCAGCGTGCAGAGGGGGGACAGGGGGCCAAGAGGCTACACCTTC. Translation gives CSVQRGDRGPRGYTF.

This chain links TRBV6-1 with TRBJ2-3; D unclear. The V and J ends lost 7 bases and 2 bases respectively, with 7 bases between them. CDR3 length equals 12 residues. CDR1 is MNHNS, CDR2 SASEGT, per germline. In nucleotides, the CDR3 is TGTGCCAGCATTGGGGTCACAGATACGCAGTATTTT. Amino acids: CASIGVTDTQYF.

This sequence joins TRBV28 and TRBJ1-1, with 10 bases matching TRBD1. Germline V gene data show CDR1 as MDHEN and CDR2 as SYDVKM. The CDR3 runs 18 residues. Trimming cost V 6 bases and J 0 bases; bases outside gene matches: 13. This chain's CDR3 is CASSLLPGQGTMNTEAFF. DNA for the CDR3: TGTGCCAGCAGCCTGTTGCCGGGACAGGGGACGATGAACACTGAAGCTTTCTTT.

This clone was recorded a few times. The rearrangement links TRBV30 to TRBJ2-2; 7 nucleotides line up with TRBD1. The CDR3 is 14 amino acids. J lost 7 bases, V lost 3 bases, and 8 bases had no gene match. From germline, CDR1 is GTSNPN and CDR2 SVGIG (reference sequence). The CDR3 DNA reads TGTGCCTGGAGGGGAGACAGGGTCAGCGGGGAGCTGTTTTTT. It encodes CAWRGDRVSGELFF.

This clone was detected a few times. CDR3 bases: TGTGCCAGCAGTCGCCGGACAGGGGCCCTAGGAGGCTACACCTTC. This sequence encodes CASSRRTGALGGYTF. The chain uses TRBV27 and TRBJ1-2; TRBD1 matches at 9 bases. V shed 5 bases and J 8 bases; nucleotides not matched to a gene: 12. This CDR3 region has 15 residues. The germline gives CDR1 MNHEY, CDR2 SMNVEV (reference sequence).

V is TRBV5-1 and J is TRBJ2-5, with D perhaps matching TRBD2 (7 bases). This CDR3 comprises 13 residues. Per the germline V gene, CDR1 is SGHRS and CDR2 is YFSETQ. Trimming cost V 4 bases and J 6 bases, with 13 bases left between them. The CDR3 is CASSQLGGQTQYF. Here the CDR3 DNA reads TGCGCCAGCAGCCAGTTGGGGGGGCAGACCCAGTACTTC.

The CDR3 nucleotides are TGCAGCGTAGGACTAGCGGGGGGTCAAGAGACCCAGTACTTC. It specifies CSVGLAGGQETQYF. The chain is built from TRBV29-1 and TRBJ2-5; 14 nucleotides match TRBD2. V lost 6 bases to trimming and J lost 2 bases; unmatched junction nucleotides: 2. The CDR3 contains 14 residues. The germline gives CDR1 SQVTM, CDR2 ANQGSEA.

The rearrangement uses TRBV5-5 and TRBJ2-7; D unresolved. The CDR3 runs to 14 residues. Trimming stripped 2 bases from V and 2 bases from J, with 11 bases between. In germline, CDR1 is SGHKS, CDR2 YYEKEE (reference sequence). CDR3 in DNA: TGTGCCAGCAGCTTTGGGATACCCCCCTACGAGCAGTACTTC. Translating it yields CASSFGIPPYEQYF.

For the CDR3, the DNA is TGTGCCAGCAGAACTAGCGGGGGGTCCTCCTACGAGCAGTACGTC. Translation gives CASRTSGGSSYEQYV. V gene TRBV11-2 combines with J gene TRBJ2-7; TRBD2 agrees at 12 bases. Trimming removed 6 bases from V and 0 bases from J; junction bases left unmatched: 3. Germline V lookup: CDR1 SGHAT, CDR2 FQNNGV. The CDR3 covers 15 residues.